A selection of T cell receptor beta chains follows, all from one sample in a study of vaccination and CD4 T cells after COVID-19. TCRdb itself ran the PCR reads through MiXCR, one entry per CDR3 protein. The top ten clones hold around 25% of a sample with roughly 16,000 distinct CDR3 sequences, around 24% of them seen once. Their specific antigens are unknown. The source material was cultured CD4+ T cells from blood. The receptors stem from a human donor with COVID-19. Each CDR3 is given with its conserved first and last residue. D genes are given only for firm matches. For some rows the clone size is stated as once, few or many, or as a class when expanded; others skip it.

J	V	length	D	size	CDR3	DNA
TRBJ2-5	TRBV11-2	18	-	-	CASSLDLPQAGLQETQYF	TGTGCCAGCAGCTTAGATCTCCCCCAGGCGGGGCTACAAGAGACCCAGTACTTC
TRBJ2-5	TRBV20-1	15	-	few	CSAREGQGGGETQYF	TGCAGTGCTAGAGAGGGGCAGGGGGGAGGAGAGACCCAGTACTTC
TRBJ1-2	TRBV5-1	15	TRBD1	-	CASSLWGQGGVGYTF	TGCGCCAGCAGCTTATGGGGACAGGGGGGCGTTGGCTACACCTTC
TRBJ2-7	TRBV20-1	13	TRBD1	-	CSMTIRGRYEQYF	TGCAGTATGACCATTAGGGGGCGCTACGAGCAGTACTTC
TRBJ2-2	TRBV6-2/TRBV6-3	19	-	-	CASSYTVGRGRTDTGELFF	TGTGCCAGCAGTTACACCGTCGGGAGGGGGCGCACGGACACCGGGGAGCTGTTTTTT
TRBJ1-5	TRBV6-5	13	-	-	CASSYKVDQPQHF	TGTGCCAGCAGTTACAAGGTCGATCAGCCCCAGCATTTT
TRBJ1-3	TRBV6-9	13	TRBD1	-	CATTDREGNTIYF	TGTGCCACCACCGACAGGGAGGGAAACACCATATATTTT
TRBJ1-1	TRBV6-1	12	TRBD1	-	CASRTTGGLAFF	TGTGCCAGCAGGACAACAGGGGGCTTAGCTTTCTTT
TRBJ2-1	TRBV10-2	15	-	-	CASSDGGVGVNEQFF	TGCGCCAGCAGTGATGGAGGGGTGGGTGTCAATGAGCAGTTCTTC
TRBJ2-5	TRBV24-1	15	-	few	CATSDSRGLGETQYF	TGTGCCACCAGTGACTCCCGGGGTCTTGGGGAGACCCAGTACTTC
TRBJ2-5	TRBV19	14	TRBD1	-	CASSLQGAWETQYF	TGTGCCAGTAGCCTACAGGGGGCTTGGGAGACCCAGTACTTC